Each of the 2 T cell receptor beta chains below was sequenced from the same sample in a study of shared clonotypes between healthy human individuals. Assay: immunoSEQ multiplex PCR; the TCRdb copy retains only in-frame clones and omits some. This sample has 2,500,000 or so clones; 85% to 95% occur once, and the top ten carry under 0.15%. Sequences were obtained from naive CD4+ T cells sorted from blood. The subset was: CD45RA+ positively selected. The origin of the receptors is a young man in good health.

A note on this clone: This specimen includes other DNA sequences encoding the same CDR3. The chain employs TRBV28 and TRBJ1-1; D remains unclear. The germline V gene encodes CDR1 MDHEN and CDR2 SYDVKM. This CDR3 is built from 13 residues. Deletions cut 2 bases from V and 1 base from J, with 5 bases between. The CDR3 DNA follows: TGTGCCAGCAGTTTAGTACAGAACACTGAAGCTTTCTTT. Translating it yields CASSLVQNTEAFF.

The gene calls are TRBV27 and TRBJ2-5, with 11 positions matching TRBD2. This CDR3 has 14 amino acids. J lost 1 base, V lost 6 bases, and 1 base had no gene match. The germline gives CDR1 MNHEY, CDR2 SMNVEV (reference sequence). The CDR3 region is CASRTSGAQETQYF. Here the CDR3 DNA reads TGTGCCAGCAGGACTAGCGGGGCCCAAGAGACCCAGTACTTC.